Listed below are T cell receptor beta chains from one sample, sequenced in a study of CD8 T cells in ankylosing spondylitis. TCRdb processed the 5' RACE reads anew with MiXCR; each CDR3 protein has one entry. The table lists fewer than 750,000 distinct CDR3 sequences, over 15% of them singletons. The sample comprised blood, either unsorted or a sorted T cell fraction (not recorded which). The origin of the receptors is a male donor with ankylosing spondylitis. Each CDR3 is given with its conserved first and last residue. D genes are given only for firm matches. For some rows the clone size is stated as once, few or many, or as a class when expanded; others skip it.

clone_size: few
d_call: -
v_call: TRBV2
j_call: TRBJ2-4
cdr3_aa: CASLSGAKNIQYF
cdr3_nt: TGTGCCAGCCTAAGCGGGGCCAAAAACATTCAGTACTTC

clone_size: few
d_call: TRBD1
v_call: TRBV11-2
j_call: TRBJ1-1
cdr3_aa: CASTTGMNTEAFF
cdr3_nt: TGTGCCAGCACGACAGGGATGAACACTGAAGCTTTCTTT

clone_size: -
d_call: -
v_call: TRBV12-3/TRBV12-4
j_call: TRBJ1-6
cdr3_aa: CASSEEIGTINSPLHF
cdr3_nt: TGTGCCAGCAGCGAAGAAATTGGGACGATTAATTCACCCCTCCACTTT

clone_size: few
d_call: -
v_call: TRBV7-2
j_call: TRBJ2-2
cdr3_aa: CASSFRGARNTGELFF
cdr3_nt: TGTGCCAGCAGCTTCCGAGGGGCGCGGAACACCGGGGAGCTGTTTTTT

clone_size: few
d_call: -
v_call: TRBV7-9
j_call: TRBJ1-1
cdr3_aa: CASSPTGPWEAFF
cdr3_nt: TGTGCCAGCAGCCCCACCGGACCCTGGGAAGCTTTCTTT

clone_size: -
d_call: -
v_call: TRBV6-1
j_call: TRBJ2-2
cdr3_aa: CASRRGPTGELFF
cdr3_nt: TGTGCCAGCCGGAGGGGGCCAACCGGGGAGCTGTTTTTT

clone_size: many
d_call: -
v_call: TRBV18
j_call: TRBJ1-1
cdr3_aa: CASSRQANTEAFF
cdr3_nt: TGTGCCAGCAGCAGACAGGCGAACACTGAAGCTTTCTTT

clone_size: few
d_call: -
v_call: TRBV12-3/TRBV12-4
j_call: TRBJ2-3
cdr3_aa: CASSLAIVTDTQYF
cdr3_nt: TGTGCCAGCAGTTTAGCGATCGTCACAGATACGCAGTATTTT

clone_size: few
d_call: -
v_call: TRBV15
j_call: TRBJ2-7
cdr3_aa: CATSRDSPGAGTYEQYF
cdr3_nt: TGTGCCACCAGCAGAGATAGTCCGGGAGCGGGTACCTACGAGCAGTACTTC

clone_size: -
d_call: -
v_call: TRBV2
j_call: TRBJ2-7
cdr3_aa: CASLIETATYEQYF
cdr3_nt: TGTGCCAGTTTAATTGAGACAGCAACCTACGAGCAGTACTTC

clone_size: -
d_call: TRBD2
v_call: TRBV20-1
j_call: TRBJ2-1
cdr3_aa: CSARLAGITGQFF
cdr3_nt: TGCAGTGCTAGACTAGCGGGGATAACGGGGCAGTTCTTC

clone_size: -
d_call: -
v_call: TRBV10-2
j_call: TRBJ2-7
cdr3_aa: CASSESDYAREQYF
cdr3_nt: TGCGCCAGCAGTGAGTCCGACTACGCTAGGGAGCAGTACTTC

clone_size: few
d_call: -
v_call: TRBV6-5
j_call: TRBJ1-2
cdr3_aa: CASSSPTTPNYGYTF
cdr3_nt: TGTGCCAGCAGTTCCCCGACTACTCCCAACTATGGCTACACCTTC

clone_size: few
d_call: -
v_call: TRBV5-1
j_call: TRBJ1-1
cdr3_aa: CASSLAGAALNTEAFF
cdr3_nt: TGCGCCAGCAGCTTGGCAGGGGCCGCGTTGAACACTGAAGCTTTCTTT

clone_size: -
d_call: -
v_call: TRBV20-1
j_call: TRBJ2-3
cdr3_aa: CSARYSSSTDTQYF
cdr3_nt: TGCAGTGCTCGATACTCCTCTAGCACAGATACGCAGTATTTT

clone_size: -
d_call: TRBD2
v_call: TRBV12-3/TRBV12-4
j_call: TRBJ2-2
cdr3_aa: CASRGSGRTGELFF
cdr3_nt: TGTGCCAGCAGGGGTAGCGGGAGGACCGGGGAGCTGTTTTTT

clone_size: -
d_call: -
v_call: TRBV19
j_call: TRBJ2-1
cdr3_aa: CASSMRDNEQFF
cdr3_nt: TGTGCCAGTAGTATGAGAGACAATGAGCAGTTCTTC

clone_size: few
d_call: TRBD2
v_call: TRBV4-1
j_call: TRBJ2-7
cdr3_aa: CASSQALLAVLSYEQYF
cdr3_nt: TGCGCCAGCAGCCAAGCGCTCCTAGCGGTCCTCTCCTACGAGCAGTACTTC

clone_size: -
d_call: -
v_call: TRBV7-2
j_call: TRBJ2-6
cdr3_aa: CASSPLTPRSGANVLTF
cdr3_nt: TGTGCCAGCAGCCCCTTGACACCCCGCTCTGGGGCCAACGTCCTGACTTTC

clone_size: -
d_call: -
v_call: TRBV6-5
j_call: TRBJ2-2
cdr3_aa: CASSYEVNTGELFF
cdr3_nt: TGTGCCAGCAGTTATGAGGTGAACACCGGGGAGCTGTTTTTT

clone_size: many
d_call: -
v_call: TRBV12-3/TRBV12-4
j_call: TRBJ2-7
cdr3_aa: CASSFGPLREQYF
cdr3_nt: TGTGCCAGCAGTTTTGGCCCTTTGCGGGAGCAGTACTTC

clone_size: -
d_call: TRBD1
v_call: TRBV6-1
j_call: TRBJ2-7
cdr3_aa: CASKLNDGTAYEQYF
cdr3_nt: TGTGCCAGTAAGCTTAACGACGGGACAGCCTACGAGCAGTACTTC

clone_size: few
d_call: -
v_call: TRBV4-2
j_call: TRBJ1-5
cdr3_aa: CASSQEMGRGNQPQHF
cdr3_nt: TGTGCCAGCAGCCAAGAGATGGGGCGAGGCAATCAGCCCCAGCATTTT

clone_size: once
d_call: -
v_call: TRBV3-1
j_call: TRBJ2-6
cdr3_aa: CASSPGGARGANVLTF
cdr3_nt: TGTGCCAGCAGCCCCGGAGGGGCGAGGGGGGCCAACGTCCTGACTTTC

clone_size: few
d_call: -
v_call: TRBV7-9
j_call: TRBJ2-5
cdr3_aa: CASSLGASPHQETQYF
cdr3_nt: TGTGCCAGCAGCTTAGGGGCTAGCCCCCACCAAGAGACCCAGTACTTC

clone_size: -
d_call: -
v_call: TRBV10-2
j_call: TRBJ1-4
cdr3_aa: CASGPTNEKLFF
cdr3_nt: TGCGCCAGCGGACCGACTAATGAAAAACTGTTTTTT

clone_size: -
d_call: -
v_call: TRBV29-1
j_call: TRBJ1-4
cdr3_aa: CSGSGVGEKLFF
cdr3_nt: TGCAGCGGATCGGGGGTTGGAGAAAAACTGTTTTTT

clone_size: few
d_call: TRBD2
v_call: TRBV20-1
j_call: TRBJ2-7
cdr3_aa: CSASGLAGEPSEQYF
cdr3_nt: TGCAGTGCTAGTGGGCTAGCGGGAGAGCCTTCCGAGCAGTACTTC